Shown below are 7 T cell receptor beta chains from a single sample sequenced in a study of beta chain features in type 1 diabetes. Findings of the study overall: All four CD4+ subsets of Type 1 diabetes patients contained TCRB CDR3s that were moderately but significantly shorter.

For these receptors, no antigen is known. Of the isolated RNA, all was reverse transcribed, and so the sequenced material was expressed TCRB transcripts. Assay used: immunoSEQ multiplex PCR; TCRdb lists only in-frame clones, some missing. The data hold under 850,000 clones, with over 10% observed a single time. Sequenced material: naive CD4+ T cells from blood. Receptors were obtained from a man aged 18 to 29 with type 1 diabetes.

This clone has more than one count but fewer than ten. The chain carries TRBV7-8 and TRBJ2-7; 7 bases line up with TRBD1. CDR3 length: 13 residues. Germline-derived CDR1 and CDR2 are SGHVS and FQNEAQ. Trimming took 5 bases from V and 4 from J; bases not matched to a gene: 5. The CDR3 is CASSRDRTYEQYF. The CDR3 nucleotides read TGTGCCAGCAGCCGGGACAGAACTTACGAGCAGTACTTC.

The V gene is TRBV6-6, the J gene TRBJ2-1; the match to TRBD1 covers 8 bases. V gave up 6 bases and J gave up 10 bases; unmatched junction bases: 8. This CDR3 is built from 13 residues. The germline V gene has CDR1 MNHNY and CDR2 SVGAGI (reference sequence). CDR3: CASSMDRVGEQFF. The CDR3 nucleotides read TGTGCCAGCAGCATGGACAGGGTGGGGGAGCAGTTCTTC.

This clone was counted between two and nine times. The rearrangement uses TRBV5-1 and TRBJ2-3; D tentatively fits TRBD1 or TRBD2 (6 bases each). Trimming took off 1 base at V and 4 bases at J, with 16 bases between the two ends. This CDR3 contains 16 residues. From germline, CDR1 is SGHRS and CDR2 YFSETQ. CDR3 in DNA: TGCGCCAGCAGCTTGATTGGGGGGCGCGGGCCAGATACGCAGTATTTT. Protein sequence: CASSLIGGRGPDTQYF.

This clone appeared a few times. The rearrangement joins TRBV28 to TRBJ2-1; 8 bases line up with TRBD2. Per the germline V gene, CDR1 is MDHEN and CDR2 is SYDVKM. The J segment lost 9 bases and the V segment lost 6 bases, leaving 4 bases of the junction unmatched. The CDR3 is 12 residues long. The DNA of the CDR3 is TGTGCCAGCAGGGGGGCGGGAGGTGAGCAGTTCTTC. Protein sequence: CASRGAGGEQFF.

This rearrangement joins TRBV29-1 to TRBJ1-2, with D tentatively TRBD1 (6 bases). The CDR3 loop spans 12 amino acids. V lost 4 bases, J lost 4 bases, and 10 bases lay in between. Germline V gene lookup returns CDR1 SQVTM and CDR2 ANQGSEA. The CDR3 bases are TGCAGCGTTGCGGACAGAAGCTATGGCTACACCTTC. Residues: CSVADRSYGYTF.

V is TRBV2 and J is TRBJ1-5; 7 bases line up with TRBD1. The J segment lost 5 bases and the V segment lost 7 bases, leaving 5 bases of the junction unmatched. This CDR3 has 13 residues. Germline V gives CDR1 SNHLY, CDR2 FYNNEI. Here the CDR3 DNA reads TGTGCCAGCAAAGAGGGGGCCGATCAGCCCCAGCATTTT. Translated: CASKEGADQPQHF.

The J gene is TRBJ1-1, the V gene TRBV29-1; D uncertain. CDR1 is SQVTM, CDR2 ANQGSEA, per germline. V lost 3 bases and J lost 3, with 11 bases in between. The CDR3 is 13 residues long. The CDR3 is CSVDEGRDTEAFF. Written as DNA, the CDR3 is TGCAGCGTTGATGAAGGTCGGGACACTGAAGCTTTCTTT. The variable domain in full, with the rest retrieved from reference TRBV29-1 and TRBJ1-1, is SAVISQKPSRDICQRGTSLTIQCQVDSQVTMMFWYRQQPGQSLTLIATANQGSEATYESGFVIDKFPISRPNLTFSTLTVSNMSPEDSSIYLCSVDEGRDTEAFFGQGTRLTVV.